Presented here are 18 T cell receptor beta chains from one specimen sequenced in a study of blood T cells in healthy people across ages. Then a second PCR, running about 6 to 11 cycles, was carried out with a sample-barcoded 5' primer and a J-beta primer mix. TCRdb recomputed calls from the 5' RACE reads with MiXCR, one row per CDR3 protein. The sample consists of over 1,300,000 distinct CDR3 sequences, around 55% of them appearing once. The sequenced sample was blood. Every receptor here comes from a man aged 18-30 years in good health.

The chain joins TRBV29-1 to TRBJ2-1; maybe TRBD2 (5 bases). This CDR3 has 15 residues. V dropped 5 bases and J dropped 4 bases, with 18 bases sitting between them. Germline loops: CDR1 SQVTM, CDR2 ANQGSEA. The CDR3 loop is CSVSGSEDAYNEQFF. The DNA of the CDR3 is TGCAGCGTTTCGGGCTCGGAGGACGCTTACAATGAGCAGTTCTTC.

V is TRBV4-1 and J is TRBJ2-1, with D unclear. The CDR3 length is 14 residues. The germline V gene has CDR1 MGHRA and CDR2 YSYEKL. V lost 0 bases, J lost 8 bases, and 11 bases lay in between. The CDR3 reads CASSQDSNWDEQFF. Here the CDR3 DNA reads TGCGCCAGCAGCCAAGATAGCAACTGGGATGAGCAGTTCTTC.

The chain carries TRBV25-1 and TRBJ1-1, with a possible D match to TRBD1 (6 bases). CDR3 length equals 15 residues. CDR1 is MGHDK, CDR2 SYGVNS, per germline. The V end was cut by 7 bases, the J end by 3 bases, with 18 bases between. CDR3 DNA: TGTGCCAGCATTAGGGGCTCGGGGGCTGACACTGAAGCTTTCTTT. Translation gives CASIRGSGADTEAFF. The entire variable domain, with the rest obtained from reference TRBV25-1 and TRBJ1-1, is as follows: EADIYQTPRYLVIGTGKKITLECSQTMGHDKMYWYQQDPGMELHLIHYSYGVNSTEKGDLSSESTVSRIRTEHFPLTLESARPSHTSQYLCASIRGSGADTEAFFGQGTRLTVV.

The V and J genes are TRBV6-2 or TRBV6-3 and TRBJ2-5, with 8 nucleotides matching TRBD1. V gave up 2 bases and J gave up 11 bases; unmatched junction bases: 19. Germline V gives CDR1 MNHEY, CDR2 SVGEGT. CDR3 length equals 17 residues. The CDR3 here is CASSYGQGARIGNEQYF. CDR3 in DNA: TGTGCCAGCAGTTACGGACAGGGTGCTAGGATAGGCAATGAGCAGTACTTC.

The CDR3 DNA sequence: TGTGCCAGCAGCCACGACGGTCCCTACGAGCAGTACTTC. It codes for CASSHDGPYEQYF. The rearrangement links TRBV3-1 to TRBJ2-7; unclear D gene. The germline V gene encodes CDR1 LGHDT and CDR2 YNNKEL (reference sequence). The germline V and J ends were trimmed by 3 bases and 2 bases, with 8 bases remaining between them. The CDR3 has 13 amino acids.

This rearrangement joins TRBV12-3 or TRBV12-4 to TRBJ2-7; D remains ambiguous. Judging by the DNA end, TRBJ2-5 fits better; the J call may be wrong. CDR3 length: 12 amino acids. CDR3 sequence reads: CASSFDRETQYF. CDR3 coding DNA: TGTGCCAGCAGTTTCGATAGGGAGACCCAGTACTTC.

The genes are TRBV28 and TRBJ1-1; D unresolved. Germline loops: CDR1 MDHEN, CDR2 SYDVKM. Trimming pared 7 bases from V and 10 bases from J, leaving 13 bases between. CDR3 length: 11 residues. The CDR3, as DNA: TGTGCCAGCATGGCCCGGCGAGGAGCTTTCTTT. Its protein is CASMARRGAFF.

In this sample, this clonotype turned up a few times. The chain uses TRBV6-2 or TRBV6-3 and TRBJ2-1; TRBD1 aligns across 11 bases. V trimming: 6 bases; J trimming: 9 bases; junction bases outside the gene matches: 7. Germline values: CDR1 MNHEY, CDR2 SVGEGT. This CDR3 spans 14 amino acids. The CDR3 DNA reads as TGTGCCAGCAGCCGGACAGGGGGCTTTAGTGAGCAGTTCTTC. Translated, it gives CASSRTGGFSEQFF.

The chain couples TRBV20-1 to TRBJ1-2; D remains ambiguous. This CDR3 region has 13 residues. CDR1 is DFQATT, CDR2 SNEGSKA, per germline (reference sequence). V was pared by 1 base and J by 4 bases, with 10 bases between. The CDR3 protein is CSARGEETYGYTF. CDR3 nucleotides: TGCAGTGCTAGAGGGGAGGAGACCTATGGCTACACCTTC.

The chain carries TRBV20-1 and TRBJ2-5, with a tentative D call TRBD2 (5 bases). The J call may not be correct, given that the DNA end is closer to TRBJ2-7. The CDR3 has 14 residues. Germline V gene sequence: CDR1 DFQATT, CDR2 SNEGSKA (reference sequence). CDR3 nucleotide sequence: TGCAGTGCTAGGTTCCGGGAAATGTTTGGCGAGCAGTACTTC. Residues: CSARFREMFGEQYF.

The rearrangement links TRBV20-1 to TRBJ1-5; 8 nucleotides align to TRBD1. The CDR3 is 14 residues long. With V trimmed by 4 bases and J by 5 bases, 7 bases remained unmatched. The V gene's germline CDR1 is DFQATT and CDR2 SNEGSKA (reference sequence). Written as DNA, the CDR3 is TGCAGTGCTAAGGACAGGGCCGGGGATCAGCCCCAGCATTTT. It codes for CSAKDRAGDQPQHF.

The rearrangement links TRBV6-5 to TRBJ1-1; no reliable D call. The CDR3 covers 13 residues. Trimming pared 3 bases from V and 3 bases from J, leaving 8 bases between. Germline values: CDR1 MNHEY, CDR2 SVGAGI. The CDR3 loop is CASSYDIHTEAFF. In DNA form, the CDR3 reads TGTGCCAGCAGTTATGATATCCACACTGAAGCTTTCTTT.

The V gene is TRBV29-1, the J gene TRBJ2-1; 9 bases are shared with TRBD2. Germline V gene sequence: CDR1 SQVTM, CDR2 ANQGSEA. This CDR3 has 11 residues. After removal of 3 bases from V and 10 bases from J, the junction contained 1 base not matched to a gene. For the CDR3, the DNA is TGCAGCGTTGACACTAGCGGGGAGCAGTTCTTC. Its translation is CSVDTSGEQFF.

The genes are TRBV6-1 and TRBJ1-5; tentatively, D is TRBD1 (5 bases). With 6 bases removed from V and 7 bases from J, the gap between germline ends came to 7 bases. The germline CDR1 and CDR2 sequences are MNHNS and SASEGT. The CDR3 consists of 11 residues. CDR3 protein: CASSGTQPQHF. The CDR3 DNA sequence: TGTGCCAGCAGCGGGACCCAGCCCCAGCATTTT.

The gene calls are TRBV7-9 and TRBJ2-3, with 11 bases lining up with TRBD2. This CDR3 region has 15 residues. Looked up from germline, CDR1 is SEHNR and CDR2 is FQNEAQ (reference sequence). V was clipped by 5 bases and J by 2 bases; unmatched bases: 3. CDR3 amino acids: CASSQTSGVTDTQYF. The CDR3 DNA reads as TGTGCCAGCAGCCAGACTAGCGGGGTCACAGATACGCAGTATTTT. The variable domain in full, with the rest retrieved from reference TRBV7-9 and TRBJ2-3, is DTGVSQNPRHKITKRGQNVTFRCDPISEHNRLYWYRQTLGQGPEFLTYFQNEAQLEKSRLLSDRFSAERPKGSFSTLEIQRTEQGDSAMYLCASSQTSGVTDTQYFGPGTRLTVL.

The genes are TRBV20-1 and TRBJ2-3; perhaps TRBD1 as D (5 bases). The germline CDR1 and CDR2 sequences are DFQATT and SNEGSKA (reference sequence). Between the trimmed V and J ends, which lost 6 bases and 6 bases, there was a span of 19 bases. The CDR3 is 14 residues long. The CDR3 sequence is CSANGHQLTDTQYF. The CDR3 nucleotides read TGCAGTGCAAACGGACACCAATTAACGGATACGCAGTATTTT.

CDR3 amino acids: CASSQAAGGENTGELFF. The CDR3 bases are TGCGCCAGCAGCCAAGCGGCGGGGGGGGAGAACACCGGGGAGCTGTTTTTT. The gene calls are TRBV4-1 and TRBJ2-2, with 9 bases aligning to TRBD2. Germline V gene sequence: CDR1 MGHRA, CDR2 YSYEKL. The CDR3 has 17 amino acids. Trimming took 1 base from V and 1 from J; bases not matched to a gene: 4.

V is TRBV5-1 and J is TRBJ1-1, with D tentatively TRBD1 (5 bases). The CDR3 has 16 residues. Per germline, CDR1 SGHRS and CDR2 YFSETQ. Trimming pared 0 bases from V and 0 bases from J, leaving 12 bases between. CDR3 coding DNA: TGCGCCAGCAGCTTGGACGGTGGGGGGATGAACACTGAAGCTTTCTTT. Translating it yields CASSLDGGGMNTEAFF.